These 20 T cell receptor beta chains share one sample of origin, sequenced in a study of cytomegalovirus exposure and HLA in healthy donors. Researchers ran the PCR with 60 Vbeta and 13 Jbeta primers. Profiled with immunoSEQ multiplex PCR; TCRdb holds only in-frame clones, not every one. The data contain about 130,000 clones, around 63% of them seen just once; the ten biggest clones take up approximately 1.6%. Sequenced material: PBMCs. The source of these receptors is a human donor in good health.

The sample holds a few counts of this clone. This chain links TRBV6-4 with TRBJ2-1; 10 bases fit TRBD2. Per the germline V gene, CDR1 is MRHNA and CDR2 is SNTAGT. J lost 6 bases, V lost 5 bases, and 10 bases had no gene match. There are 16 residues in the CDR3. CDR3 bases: TGTGCCAGCAGTCTCTCAGCGGGAGGGCCCTTCAATGAGCAGTTCTTC. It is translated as CASSLSAGGPFNEQFF.

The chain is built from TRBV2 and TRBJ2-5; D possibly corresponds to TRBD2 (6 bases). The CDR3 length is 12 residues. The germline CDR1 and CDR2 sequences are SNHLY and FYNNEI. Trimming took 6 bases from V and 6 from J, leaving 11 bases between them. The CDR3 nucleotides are TGTGCCAGCAGGGGGGGTGGGCAGACCCAGTACTTC. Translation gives CASRGGGQTQYF.

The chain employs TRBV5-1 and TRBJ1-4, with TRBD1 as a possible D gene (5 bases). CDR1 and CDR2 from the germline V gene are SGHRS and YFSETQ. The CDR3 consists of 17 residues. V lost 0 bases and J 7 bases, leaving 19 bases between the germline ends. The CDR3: CASSLGHETGGSEKLFF. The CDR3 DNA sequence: TGCGCCAGCAGCTTGGGACACGAAACAGGAGGGTCTGAAAAACTGTTTTTT.

The CDR3 spells CASSLVGFENEQFF. CDR3 DNA: TGTGCCAGCAGTTTAGTCGGGTTTGAGAATGAGCAGTTCTTC. J is TRBJ2-1 and V is TRBV28; D remains ambiguous. Germline CDR1 MDHEN, CDR2 SYDVKM. Trimming shortened V by 2 bases and J by 7 bases, and 12 bases separated the two germline ends. The CDR3 is 14 amino acids.

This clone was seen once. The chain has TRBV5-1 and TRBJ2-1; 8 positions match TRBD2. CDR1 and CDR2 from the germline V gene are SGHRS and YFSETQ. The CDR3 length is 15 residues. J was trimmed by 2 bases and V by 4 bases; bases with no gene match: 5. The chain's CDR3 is CASSPGRGAYNEQFF. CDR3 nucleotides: TGCGCCAGCAGCCCCGGGAGGGGGGCCTACAATGAGCAGTTCTTC.

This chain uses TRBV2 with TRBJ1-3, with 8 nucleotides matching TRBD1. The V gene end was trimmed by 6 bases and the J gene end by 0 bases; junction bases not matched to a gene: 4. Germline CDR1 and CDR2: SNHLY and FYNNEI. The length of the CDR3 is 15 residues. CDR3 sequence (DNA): TGTGCCAGCAGCCGGGACAGGTTCTCTGGAAACACCATATATTTT. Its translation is CASSRDRFSGNTIYF.

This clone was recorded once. CDR3 amino acids: CASSIRQGSLDTQYF. Written as DNA, the CDR3 is TGTGCCAGCAGCATCCGACAGGGGAGTTTAGATACGCAGTATTTT. The chain joins TRBV9 to TRBJ2-3, with 8 bases lining up with TRBD1. This CDR3 spans 15 amino acids. Looked up from germline, CDR1 is SGDLS and CDR2 is YYNGEE. V was clipped by 4 bases and J by 5 bases; unmatched bases: 9. Supplemented by reference TRBV9 and TRBJ2-3, the full variable domain reads DSGVTQTPKHLITATGQRVTLRCSPRSGDLSVYWYQQSLDQGLQFLIQYYNGEERAKGNILERFSAQQFPDLHSELNLSSLELGDSALYFCASSIRQGSLDTQYFGPGTRLTVL.

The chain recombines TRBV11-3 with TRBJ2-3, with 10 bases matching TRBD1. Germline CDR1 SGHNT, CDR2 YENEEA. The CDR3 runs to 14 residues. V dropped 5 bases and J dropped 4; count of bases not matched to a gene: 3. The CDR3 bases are TGTGCCAGCAGCGTAGGACAGGGGGCAGATACGCAGTATTTT. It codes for CASSVGQGADTQYF.

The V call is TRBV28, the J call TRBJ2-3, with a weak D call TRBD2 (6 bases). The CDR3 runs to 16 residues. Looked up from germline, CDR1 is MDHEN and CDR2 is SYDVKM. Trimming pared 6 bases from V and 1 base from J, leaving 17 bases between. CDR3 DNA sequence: TGTGCCAGCAGCTGGGGCCCCGCTAGCGGCACAGATACGCAGTATTTT. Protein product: CASSWGPASGTDTQYF.

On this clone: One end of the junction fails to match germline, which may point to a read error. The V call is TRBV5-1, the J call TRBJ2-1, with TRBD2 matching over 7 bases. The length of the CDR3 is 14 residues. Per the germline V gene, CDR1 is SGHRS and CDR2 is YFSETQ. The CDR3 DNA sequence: TGCGCAAGCAGCGGGGAGATCGGACTCAATGAGCAGTTCTTC. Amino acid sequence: CASSGEIGLNEQFF.

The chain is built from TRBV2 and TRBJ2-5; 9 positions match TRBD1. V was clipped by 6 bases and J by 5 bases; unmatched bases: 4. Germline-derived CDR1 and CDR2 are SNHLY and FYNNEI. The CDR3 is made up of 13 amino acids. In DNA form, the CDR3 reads TGTGCCAGCAGACCGACAGGGGGGGAGACCCAGTACTTC. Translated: CASRPTGGETQYF. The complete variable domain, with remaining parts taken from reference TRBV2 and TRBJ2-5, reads EPEVTQTPSHQVTQMGQEVILRCVPISNHLYFYWYRQILGQKVEFLVSFYNNEISEKSEIFDDQFSVERPDGSNFTLKIRSTKLEDSAMYFCASRPTGGETQYFGPGTRLLVL.

The DNA for the CDR3 is TGCGCCAGCAGCCAAGAAACATCAACTAATGAAAAACTGTTTTTT. It yields the protein CASSQETSTNEKLFF. This chain links TRBV4-1 with TRBJ1-4; D not resolved. The germline V gene encodes CDR1 MGHRA and CDR2 YSYEKL. The CDR3 is 15 residues long. The germline V and J ends were trimmed by 0 bases and 0 bases, with 5 bases remaining between them.

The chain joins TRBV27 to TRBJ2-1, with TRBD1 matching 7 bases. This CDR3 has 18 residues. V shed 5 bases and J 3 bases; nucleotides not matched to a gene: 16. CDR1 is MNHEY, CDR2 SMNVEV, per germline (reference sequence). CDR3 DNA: TGTGCCAGCAGTACCTACTCAGACAGGGTACAGGACTACAATGAGCAGTTCTTC. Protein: CASSTYSDRVQDYNEQFF.

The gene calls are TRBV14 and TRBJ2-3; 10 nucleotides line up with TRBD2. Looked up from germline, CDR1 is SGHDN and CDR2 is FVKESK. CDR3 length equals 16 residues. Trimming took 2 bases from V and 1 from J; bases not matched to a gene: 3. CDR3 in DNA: TGTGCCAGCAGCCAACGAGCGGGAGGGGGCACAGATACGCAGTATTTT. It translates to CASSQRAGGGTDTQYF.

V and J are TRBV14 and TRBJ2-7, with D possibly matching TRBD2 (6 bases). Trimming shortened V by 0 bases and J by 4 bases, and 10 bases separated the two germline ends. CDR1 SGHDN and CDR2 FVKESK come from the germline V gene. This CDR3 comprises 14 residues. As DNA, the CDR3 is TGTGCCAGCAGCCAAGAGCTAGCGAGATACGAGCAGTACTTC. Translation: CASSQELARYEQYF.

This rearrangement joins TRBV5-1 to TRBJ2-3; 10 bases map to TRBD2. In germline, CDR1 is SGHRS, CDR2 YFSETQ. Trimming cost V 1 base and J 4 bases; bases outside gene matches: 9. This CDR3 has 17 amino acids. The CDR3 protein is CASSLKREGLHADTQYF. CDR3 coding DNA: TGCGCCAGCAGCTTGAAGCGGGAGGGACTTCACGCAGATACGCAGTATTTT.

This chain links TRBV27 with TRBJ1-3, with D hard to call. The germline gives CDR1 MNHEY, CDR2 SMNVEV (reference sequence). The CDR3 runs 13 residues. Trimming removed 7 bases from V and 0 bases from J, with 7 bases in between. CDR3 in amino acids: CASMGASGNTIYF. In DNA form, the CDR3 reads TGTGCCAGCATGGGAGCCTCTGGAAACACCATATATTTT.

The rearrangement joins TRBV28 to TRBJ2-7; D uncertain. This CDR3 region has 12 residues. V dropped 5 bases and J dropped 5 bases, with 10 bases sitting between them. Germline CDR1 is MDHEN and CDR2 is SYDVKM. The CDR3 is CASSAGTHEQYF. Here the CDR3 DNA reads TGTGCCAGCAGTGCAGGTACCCACGAGCAGTACTTC. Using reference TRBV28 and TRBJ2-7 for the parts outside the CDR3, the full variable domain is DVKVTQSSRYLVKRTGEKVFLECVQDMDHENMFWYRQDPGLGLRLIYFSYDVKMKEKGDIPEGYSVSREKKERFSLILESASTNQTSMYLCASSAGTHEQYFGPGTRLTVT.

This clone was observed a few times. Here the CDR3 reads CASRVLAGDTYEQYF. The CDR3 nucleotides read TGTGCCAGCAGGGTACTAGCGGGAGACACCTACGAGCAGTACTTC. The chain couples TRBV6-4 to TRBJ2-7, with 11 bases fitting TRBD2. Germline V gene sequence: CDR1 MRHNA, CDR2 SNTAGT. This CDR3 has 15 residues. V dropped 6 bases and J dropped 2; count of bases not matched to a gene: 6.

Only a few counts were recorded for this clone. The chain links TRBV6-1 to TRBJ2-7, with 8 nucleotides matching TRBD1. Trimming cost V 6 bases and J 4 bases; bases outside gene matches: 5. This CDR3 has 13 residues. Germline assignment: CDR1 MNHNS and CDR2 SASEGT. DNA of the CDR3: TGTGCCAGCAGCACCGACAGGGGTTACGAGCAGTACTTC. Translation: CASSTDRGYEQYF.